A single sample gave rise to the 29 T cell receptor beta chains below, sequenced in a study of glioma-infiltrating T cells after dendritic cell vaccination. Measured with immunoSEQ multiplex PCR; TCRdb has only the in-frame clones, and not every one. The profile shows about 49,000 clones, less than 90% of them singletons. The sample was blood, taken before dendritic cell vaccination. The receptors stem from a human donor with glioblastoma.

V and J are TRBV11-2 and TRBJ2-1, with 8 bases matching TRBD1. The CDR3 contains 14 residues. CDR1 is SGHAT and CDR2 is FQNNGV in the germline V gene. V lost 1 base, J lost 9 bases, and 5 bases stayed unmatched. The CDR3 DNA reads as TGTGCCAGCAGCTTAGGAACAGGGGGGATTGAGCAGTTCTTC. Translated: CASSLGTGGIEQFF.

As for this clone: At one boundary the junction diverges from the germline segment, which might be a read error. The chain recombines TRBV19 with TRBJ2-1; TRBD1 matches 7 bases. Germline V lookup: CDR1 LNHDA, CDR2 SQIVND (reference sequence). This CDR3 is 14 amino acids long. The CDR3 region has the DNA TGTGCCAGTAGCATAGACAGGGCCTACAATGAGCAGTTCTTC. Its protein is CASSIDRAYNEQFF.

For this clone: Additional DNA sequences in this sample encode the identical CDR3. The rearrangement uses TRBV19 and TRBJ2-5, with 10 bases identical to TRBD1. The germline gives CDR1 LNHDA, CDR2 SQIVND (reference sequence). J lost 5 bases, V lost 1 base, and 1 base had no gene match. CDR3 length equals 14 residues. The CDR3 DNA reads as TGTGCCAGTAGTATAGGACAGGGGGCGGAGACCCAGTACTTC. Amino acids: CASSIGQGAETQYF.

Written as DNA, the CDR3 is TGTGCCAGCAGTTTAAATTCTGGACAGCACTATGGCTACACCTTC. Its translation is CASSLNSGQHYGYTF. The chain links TRBV27 to TRBJ1-2; tentatively, D is TRBD1 (6 bases). CDR1 is MNHEY and CDR2 is SMNVEV in the germline V gene (reference sequence). The CDR3 extends over 15 amino acids. V lost 2 bases and J 3 bases, leaving 13 bases between the germline ends.

This clone has a handful of counts. The chain joins TRBV6-5 to TRBJ2-1, with 12 bases aligning to TRBD2. From germline, CDR1 is MNHEY and CDR2 SVGAGI. The CDR3 is 14 amino acids. Losses at the gene ends were 6 bases for V and 6 bases for J; bases not matched to a gene: 3. In DNA form, the CDR3 reads TGTGCCAGCAGACTAGCGGGAGGTACCAATGAGCAGTTCTTC. This sequence encodes CASRLAGGTNEQFF.

The V gene is TRBV7-8, the J gene TRBJ2-2; 9 positions agree with TRBD2. Germline CDR1 SGHVS, CDR2 FQNEAQ. This CDR3 comprises 16 residues. V shed 5 bases and J 2 bases; nucleotides not matched to a gene: 6. Written as DNA, the CDR3 is TGTGCCAGCAGCCCTGGGACTAGCCCAAACACCGGGGAGCTGTTTTTT. Protein: CASSPGTSPNTGELFF.

This chain joins TRBV19 and TRBJ1-2; possibly TRBD1 for D (6 bases). Germline V gene lookup returns CDR1 LNHDA and CDR2 SQIVND (reference sequence). V shed 6 bases and J shed 0 bases, with 11 bases lying between them. The CDR3 covers 14 residues. The DNA of the CDR3 is TGTGCCAGTAGACTGGACAGAACTAACTATGGCTACACCTTC. Its translation is CASRLDRTNYGYTF.

V is TRBV30 and J is TRBJ1-5, with 10 nucleotides matching TRBD1. V dropped 3 bases and J dropped 2; count of bases not matched to a gene: 7. CDR3 size: 16 residues. CDR1 is GTSNPN, CDR2 SVGIG, per germline (reference sequence). CDR3 sequence reads: CAWSRDRGSGNQPQHF. The CDR3 region has the DNA TGTGCCTGGAGCAGGGACAGGGGCTCTGGCAATCAGCCCCAGCATTTT.

The chain couples TRBV7-2 to TRBJ2-1, with TRBD2 identical over 8 bases. The V and J ends lost 3 bases and 3 bases, in that order; junction bases with no gene match: 4. The CDR3 extends over 15 amino acids. Germline CDR1 SGHTA, CDR2 FQGNSA. CDR3 loop: CASSLAGTSYNEQFF. The CDR3 nucleotides read TGTGCCAGCAGCTTGGCCGGGACTAGCTACAATGAGCAGTTCTTC.

The rearrangement links TRBV30 to TRBJ2-2, with TRBD2 as a possible D gene (6 bases). V shed 3 bases and J shed 5 bases, with 16 bases lying between them. CDR1 GTSNPN and CDR2 SVGIG come from the germline V gene (reference sequence). CDR3 size: 15 residues. CDR3 nucleotide sequence: TGTGCCTGGAGGGTCGCCGGAGGGCGAACCGGGGAGCTGTTTTTT. Amino acids: CAWRVAGGRTGELFF.

CDR3 nucleotide sequence: TGTGCCAGCAGCCAAGATATGGGGCAGGGCGATGAAAAACTGTTTTTT. This gives the protein CASSQDMGQGDEKLFF. The chain uses TRBV14 and TRBJ1-4; maybe TRBD1 (5 bases). The CDR3 has 16 residues. The V end lost 0 bases, the J end lost 6 bases, and 14 bases lay between the germline ends. Germline loops: CDR1 SGHDN, CDR2 FVKESK.

In its sample, this clone was seen a few times. CDR3 DNA: TGTGCCAGTAGTATTGGGCAGGGGATGGGTTCCACTGAAGCTTTCTTT. Its protein is CASSIGQGMGSTEAFF. The chain recombines TRBV19 with TRBJ1-1; weak D call: TRBD1 (6 bases). With 3 bases removed from V and 4 bases from J, the gap between germline ends came to 18 bases. Germline loops: CDR1 LNHDA, CDR2 SQIVND (reference sequence). The CDR3 has 16 residues.

The CDR3 spells CASSYGTSGTYNEQFF. As DNA, the CDR3 is TGTGCCAGCAGTTACGGGACTAGCGGGACCTACAATGAGCAGTTCTTC. The chain links TRBV6-5 to TRBJ2-1; 13 positions agree with TRBD2. The CDR3 totals 16 residues. V lost 2 bases and J lost 2; bases outside the gene matches: 0. Germline CDR1 is MNHEY and CDR2 is SVGAGI.

This clone was recorded a few times. At one of its ends the junction is not consistent with the germline gene, which may arise from a read error. Other DNA sequences from this sample encode an identical CDR3 as well. The chain couples TRBV6-4 to TRBJ1-6; 7 bases are a match to TRBD1. Germline V gene data show CDR1 as MRHNA and CDR2 as SNTAGT. This CDR3 region has 14 residues. This chain's CDR3 is CASSEQGPNSPLHF. The CDR3 region has the DNA TGTGCCAGCAGTGAACAGGGGCCTAATTCCCCCCTCCACTTT.

The V call is TRBV2, the J call TRBJ1-4; a possible D gene is TRBD1 (6 bases). Trimming stripped 2 bases from V and 7 bases from J, with 14 bases between. The germline gives CDR1 SNHLY, CDR2 FYNNEI. The CDR3 has 15 residues. CDR3 DNA sequence: TGTGCCAGCAGTGAACCTTTGGGGGCCGGTGAAAAACTGTTTTTT. It specifies CASSEPLGAGEKLFF. Variable domain in full (rest from reference TRBV2 and TRBJ1-4): EPEVTQTPSHQVTQMGQEVILRCVPISNHLYFYWYRQILGQKVEFLVSFYNNEISEKSEIFDDQFSVERPDGSNFTLKIRSTKLEDSAMYFCASSEPLGAGEKLFFGSGTQLSVL.

This CDR3 reads CASSLRQGIQNEQYF. CDR3 coding DNA: TGTGCCAGCAGCTTGCGGCAGGGAATTCAGAACGAGCAGTACTTC. V and J are TRBV5-4 and TRBJ2-7; TRBD1 might be the D (5 bases). Germline lookup yields CDR1 SGHNT and CDR2 YYREEE (reference sequence). V was pared by 1 base and J by 5 bases, with 16 bases between. The CDR3 is 15 residues long.

This clone came up once. The CDR3 here is CASDGRGKATNEKLFF. As DNA, the CDR3 is TGTGCCAGCGACGGGAGGGGAAAGGCAACTAATGAAAAACTGTTTTTT. V is TRBV2 and J is TRBJ1-4; D is perhaps TRBD1 (5 bases). The CDR3 loop spans 16 amino acids. Trimming took 8 bases from V and 0 from J, leaving 16 bases between them. The germline gives CDR1 SNHLY, CDR2 FYNNEI.

The CDR3 loop is CASGEGVGNYGYTF. The DNA of the CDR3 is TGTGCCAGCGGAGAGGGGGTAGGGAACTATGGCTACACCTTC. This chain joins TRBV25-1 and TRBJ1-2; possibly TRBD1 for D (6 bases). Trimming left V 8 bases short and J 2 bases short, with 15 bases between. The CDR3 is 14 residues long. The germline V gene has CDR1 MGHDK and CDR2 SYGVNS.

V and J are TRBV5-3 and TRBJ2-5; maybe TRBD1 (6 bases). TRBV5-3 is an open reading frame, and its role is uncertain. Trimming cost V 0 bases and J 9 bases, with 6 bases left between them. This CDR3 region has 11 residues. Here the CDR3 DNA reads TGTGCCAGAAGCTTGGAGGGGGCCCAGTACTTC. It is translated as CARSLEGAQYF.

V gene TRBV5-6 combines with J gene TRBJ2-7; 13 bases are a match to TRBD2. The ends lost 0 bases at V and 1 base at J; junction bases unmatched: 10. Germline V gives CDR1 SGHDT, CDR2 YYEEEE. The CDR3 sequence is 19 residues long. The CDR3 DNA follows: TGTGCCAGCAGCTTGGGCTTCGGACTAGCGGGAGCCAGATCCTACGAGCAGTACTTC. Translating gives CASSLGFGLAGARSYEQYF.

The genes are TRBV10-3 and TRBJ2-1; TRBD1 might be the D (5 bases). Germline V gene data show CDR1 as ENHRY and CDR2 as SYGVKD. Trimming took 2 bases from V and 6 from J, leaving 5 bases between them. The CDR3 totals 12 residues. The CDR3 sequence: CAISEGANEQFF. CDR3 nucleotide sequence: TGTGCCATCAGTGAGGGGGCCAATGAGCAGTTCTTC.

V gene TRBV10-3 combines with J gene TRBJ1-2, with 7 bases aligning to TRBD1. J was trimmed by 3 bases and V by 1 base; bases with no gene match: 8. Germline values: CDR1 ENHRY, CDR2 SYGVKD. CDR3 size: 16 residues. The CDR3 sequence: CAISELTGATDYGYTF. Written as DNA, the CDR3 is TGTGCCATCAGTGAGTTAACAGGGGCCACTGACTATGGCTACACCTTC.

In its sample, this clone was seen once. V and J are TRBV5-1 and TRBJ2-7; 8 bases agree with TRBD2. The CDR3 is 15 residues long. In germline, CDR1 is SGHRS, CDR2 YFSETQ. V lost 4 bases and J lost 0; bases outside the gene matches: 6. CDR3 coding DNA: TGCGCCAGCAGCCGCGGCGGGAGGCTCTCCTACGAGCAGTACTTC. Encoded protein: CASSRGGRLSYEQYF.

In its sample, this clone ranks as medium-sized. The chain couples TRBV5-1 to TRBJ1-2; 7 nucleotides agree with TRBD1. Germline lookup yields CDR1 SGHRS and CDR2 YFSETQ. V shed 6 bases and J 8 bases; nucleotides not matched to a gene: 10. This CDR3 is 13 amino acids long. In DNA form, the CDR3 reads TGCGCCAGCACTACACCGGGACAGAGCGGCTACACCTTC. This gives the protein CASTTPGQSGYTF. Full variable domain (outside the CDR3, taken from reference TRBV5-1 and TRBJ1-2): KAGVTQTPRYLIKTRGQQVTLSCSPISGHRSVSWYQQTPGQGLQFLFEYFSETQRNKGNFPGRFSGRQFSNSRSEMNVSTLELGDSALYLCASTTPGQSGYTFGSGTRLTVV.

This rearrangement joins TRBV7-2 to TRBJ1-1; 7 nucleotides align to TRBD1. Germline V gene data show CDR1 as SGHTA and CDR2 as FQGNSA. The V gene end was trimmed by 1 base and the J gene end by 10 bases; junction bases not matched to a gene: 9. The CDR3 runs to 14 residues. CDR3 region: CASSLDQQGRVAFF. The CDR3 nucleotides read TGTGCCAGCAGCTTAGACCAACAGGGGAGAGTAGCTTTCTTT.

This clone occurred once. V gene TRBV7-2 combines with J gene TRBJ2-1; TRBD2 might be the D (6 bases). CDR3 length: 13 residues. V was cut by 4 bases and J by 13 bases, with 17 bases left in between. CDR1 SGHTA and CDR2 FQGNSA come from the germline V gene. This CDR3 reads CASSSGGTAHQFF. The DNA of the CDR3 is TGTGCCAGCAGCTCTGGGGGGACCGCTCATCAGTTCTTC.

The gene calls are TRBV4-2 and TRBJ2-3; TRBD2 matches at 11 bases. The CDR3 runs 15 residues. Per germline, CDR1 LGHNA and CDR2 YNFKEQ. V lost 0 bases to trimming and J lost 4 bases; unmatched junction nucleotides: 0. CDR3 sequence reads: CASSQELAGADTQYF. The CDR3, as DNA: TGTGCCAGCAGCCAAGAACTAGCGGGAGCAGATACGCAGTATTTT.

Only one count was recorded for this clone. The chain combines TRBV19 with TRBJ1-4; TRBD1 is a possible D gene (5 bases). The CDR3 sequence is 14 residues long. Germline V lookup: CDR1 LNHDA, CDR2 SQIVND (reference sequence). Trimming took 11 bases from V and 5 from J, leaving 18 bases between them. The CDR3 coding sequence is TGTGCCCCTAATGGCCCAGGGTCGAATGAAAAACTGTTTTTT. This codes for CAPNGPGSNEKLFF.

The CDR3 bases are TGTGCCAGCAGTTTATGGACTGGGACACCCTATTACAATGAGCAGTTCTTC. This encodes CASSLWTGTPYYNEQFF. This chain uses TRBV27 with TRBJ2-1; maybe TRBD1 (6 bases). The CDR3 totals 17 residues. V lost 1 base to trimming and J lost 4 bases, with 17 bases between them. CDR1 and CDR2 from the germline V gene are MNHEY and SMNVEV (reference sequence).